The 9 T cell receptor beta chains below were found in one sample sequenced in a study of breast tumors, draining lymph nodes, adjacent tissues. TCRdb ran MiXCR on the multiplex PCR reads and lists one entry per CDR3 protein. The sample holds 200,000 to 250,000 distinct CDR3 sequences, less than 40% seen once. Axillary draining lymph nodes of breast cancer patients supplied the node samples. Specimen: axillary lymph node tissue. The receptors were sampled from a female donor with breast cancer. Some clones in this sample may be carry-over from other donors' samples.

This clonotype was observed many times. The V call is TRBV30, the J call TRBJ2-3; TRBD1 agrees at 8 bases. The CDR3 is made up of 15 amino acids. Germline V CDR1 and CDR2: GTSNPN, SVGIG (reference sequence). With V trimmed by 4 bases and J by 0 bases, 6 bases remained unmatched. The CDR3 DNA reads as TGTGCCTGGAACCCGGGACAGGCGAGCACAGATACGCAGTATTTT. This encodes CAWNPGQASTDTQYF.

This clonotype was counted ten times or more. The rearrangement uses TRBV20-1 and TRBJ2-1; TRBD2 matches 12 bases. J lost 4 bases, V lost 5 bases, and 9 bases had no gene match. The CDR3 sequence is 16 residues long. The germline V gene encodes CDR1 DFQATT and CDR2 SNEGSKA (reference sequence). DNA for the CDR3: TGCAGTGCTCCTGCCTCCCTAGCGGGGGGGTACAATGAGCAGTTCTTC. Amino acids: CSAPASLAGGYNEQFF.

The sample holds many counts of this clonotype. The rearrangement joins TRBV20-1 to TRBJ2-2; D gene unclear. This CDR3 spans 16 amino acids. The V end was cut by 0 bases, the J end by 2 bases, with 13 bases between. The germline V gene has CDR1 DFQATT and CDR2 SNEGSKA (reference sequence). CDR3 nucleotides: TGCAGTGCTAGAGATCTGGTATCGGGTAACACCGGGGAGCTGTTTTTT. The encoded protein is CSARDLVSGNTGELFF.

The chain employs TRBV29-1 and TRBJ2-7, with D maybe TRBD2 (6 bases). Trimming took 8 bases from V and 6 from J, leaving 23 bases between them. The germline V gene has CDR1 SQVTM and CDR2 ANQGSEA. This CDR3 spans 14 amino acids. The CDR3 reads CSLRGGFGSVEQYF. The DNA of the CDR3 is TGCAGCTTAAGGGGAGGTTTCGGGAGCGTCGAGCAGTACTTC.

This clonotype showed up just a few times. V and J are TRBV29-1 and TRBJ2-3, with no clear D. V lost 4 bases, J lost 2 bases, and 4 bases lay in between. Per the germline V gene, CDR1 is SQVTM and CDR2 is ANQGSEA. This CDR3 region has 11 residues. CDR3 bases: TGCAGCGTTGGGCCCACAGATACGCAGTATTTT. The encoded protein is CSVGPTDTQYF.

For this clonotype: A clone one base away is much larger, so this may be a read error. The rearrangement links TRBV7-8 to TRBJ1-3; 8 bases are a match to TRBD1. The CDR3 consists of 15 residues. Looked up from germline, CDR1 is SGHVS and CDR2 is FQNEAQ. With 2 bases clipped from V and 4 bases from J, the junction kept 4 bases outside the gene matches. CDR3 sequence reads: CASSLIGDRGNTIYF. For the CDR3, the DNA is TGTGCCAGCAGCTTAATAGGGGACAGGGGAAACACCATATATTTT.

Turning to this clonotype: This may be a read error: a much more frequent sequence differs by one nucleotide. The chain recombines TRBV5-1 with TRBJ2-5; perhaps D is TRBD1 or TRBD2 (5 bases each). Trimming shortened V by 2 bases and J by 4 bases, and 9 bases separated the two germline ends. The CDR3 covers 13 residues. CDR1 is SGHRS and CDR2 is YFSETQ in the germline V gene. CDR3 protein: CASSFERGETQYF. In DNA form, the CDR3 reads TGCGCCAGCAGCTTTGAGAGGGGAGAGACCCAGTACTTC.

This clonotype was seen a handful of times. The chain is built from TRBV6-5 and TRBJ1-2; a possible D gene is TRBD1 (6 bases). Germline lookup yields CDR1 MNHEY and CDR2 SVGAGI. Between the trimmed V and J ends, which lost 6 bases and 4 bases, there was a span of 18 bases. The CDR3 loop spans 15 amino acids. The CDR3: CASSPDGQRLYGYTF. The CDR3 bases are TGTGCCAGCAGCCCCGACGGACAGCGCCTCTATGGCTACACCTTC.

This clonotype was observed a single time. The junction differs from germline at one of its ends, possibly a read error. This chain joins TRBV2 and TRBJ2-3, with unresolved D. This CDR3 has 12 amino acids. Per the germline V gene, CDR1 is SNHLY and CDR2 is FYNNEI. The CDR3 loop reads CASTLSKDTQYF. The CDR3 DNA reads TGTGCTAGCACGTTAAGCAAAGATACGCAGTATTTT.